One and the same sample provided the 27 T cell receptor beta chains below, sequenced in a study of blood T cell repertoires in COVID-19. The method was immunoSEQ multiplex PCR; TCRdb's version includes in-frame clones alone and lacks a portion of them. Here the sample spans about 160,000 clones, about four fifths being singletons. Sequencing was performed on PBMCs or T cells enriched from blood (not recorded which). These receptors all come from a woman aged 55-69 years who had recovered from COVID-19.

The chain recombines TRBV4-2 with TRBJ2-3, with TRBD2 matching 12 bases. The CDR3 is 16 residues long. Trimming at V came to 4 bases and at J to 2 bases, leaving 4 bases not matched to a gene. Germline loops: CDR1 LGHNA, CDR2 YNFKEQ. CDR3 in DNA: TGTGCCAGCAGCCCGGCTAGCGGGGGGGACACAGATACGCAGTATTTT. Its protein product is CASSPASGGDTDTQYF.

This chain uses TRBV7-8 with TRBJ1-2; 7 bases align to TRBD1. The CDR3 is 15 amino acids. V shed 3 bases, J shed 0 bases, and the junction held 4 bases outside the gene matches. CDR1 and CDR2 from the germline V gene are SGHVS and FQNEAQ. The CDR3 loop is CASSFLTGSNYGYTF. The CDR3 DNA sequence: TGTGCCAGCAGCTTTCTGACAGGGTCTAACTATGGCTACACCTTC.

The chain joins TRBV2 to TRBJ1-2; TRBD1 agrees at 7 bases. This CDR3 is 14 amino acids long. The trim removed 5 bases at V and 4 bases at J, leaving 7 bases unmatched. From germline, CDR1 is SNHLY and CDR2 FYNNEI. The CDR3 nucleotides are TGTGCCAGCAGTACCCAGGGACAGACCTATGGCTACACCTTC. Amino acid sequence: CASSTQGQTYGYTF. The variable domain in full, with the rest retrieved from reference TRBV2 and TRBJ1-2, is EPEVTQTPSHQVTQMGQEVILRCVPISNHLYFYWYRQILGQKVEFLVSFYNNEISEKSEIFDDQFSVERPDGSNFTLKIRSTKLEDSAMYFCASSTQGQTYGYTFGSGTRLTVV.

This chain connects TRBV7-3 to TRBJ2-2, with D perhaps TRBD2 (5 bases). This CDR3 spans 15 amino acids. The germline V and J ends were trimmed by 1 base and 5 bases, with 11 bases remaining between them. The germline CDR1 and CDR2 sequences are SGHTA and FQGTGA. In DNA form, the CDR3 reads TGTGCCAGCAGCTTAAGCGCTAGCCCTACCGGGGAGCTGTTTTTT. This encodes CASSLSASPTGELFF.

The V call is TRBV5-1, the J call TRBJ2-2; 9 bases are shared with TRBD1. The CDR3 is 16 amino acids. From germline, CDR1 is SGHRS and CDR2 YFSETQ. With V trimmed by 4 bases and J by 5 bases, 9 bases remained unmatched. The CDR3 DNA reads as TGCGCCAGCAGCCCCCGGGACAGGGAGGGGACCGGGGAGCTGTTTTTT. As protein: CASSPRDREGTGELFF.

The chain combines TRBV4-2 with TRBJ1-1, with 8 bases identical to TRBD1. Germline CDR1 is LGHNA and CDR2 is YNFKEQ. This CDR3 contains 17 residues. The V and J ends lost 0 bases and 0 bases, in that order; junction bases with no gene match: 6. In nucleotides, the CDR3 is TGTGCCAGCAGCCAAGATTCGCAGGGGGCTCTGAACACTGAAGCTTTCTTT. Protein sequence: CASSQDSQGALNTEAFF.

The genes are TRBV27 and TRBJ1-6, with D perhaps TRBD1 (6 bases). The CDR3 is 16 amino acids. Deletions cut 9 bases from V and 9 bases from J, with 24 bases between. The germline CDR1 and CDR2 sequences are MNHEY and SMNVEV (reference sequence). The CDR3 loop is CARVYLQGRRPSPLHF. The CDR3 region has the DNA TGTGCCAGAGTTTATCTACAGGGTCGACGGCCTTCACCCCTCCACTTT.

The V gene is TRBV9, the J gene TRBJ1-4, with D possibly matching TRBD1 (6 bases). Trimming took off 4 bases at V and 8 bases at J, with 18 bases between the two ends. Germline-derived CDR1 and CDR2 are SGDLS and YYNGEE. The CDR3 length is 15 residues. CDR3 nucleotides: TGTGCCAGCAGCTCCAGTCGGGACACGGGGGAAAAACTGTTTTTT. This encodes CASSSSRDTGEKLFF.

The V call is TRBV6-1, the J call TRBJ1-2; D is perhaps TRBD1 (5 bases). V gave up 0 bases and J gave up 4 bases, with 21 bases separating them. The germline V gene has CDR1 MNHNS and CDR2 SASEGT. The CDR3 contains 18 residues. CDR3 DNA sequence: TGTGCCAGCAGTGAAGCCCACCCCCCTGCAGGGCCGTCCTATGGCTACACCTTC. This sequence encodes CASSEAHPPAGPSYGYTF.

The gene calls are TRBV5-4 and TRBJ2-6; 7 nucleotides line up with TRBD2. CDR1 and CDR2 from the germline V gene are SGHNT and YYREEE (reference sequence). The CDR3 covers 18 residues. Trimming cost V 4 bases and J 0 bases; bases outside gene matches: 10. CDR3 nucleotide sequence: TGTGCCAGCAGCGCATTGGGAGGGATTAGCTCTGGGGCCAACGTCCTGACTTTC. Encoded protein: CASSALGGISSGANVLTF.

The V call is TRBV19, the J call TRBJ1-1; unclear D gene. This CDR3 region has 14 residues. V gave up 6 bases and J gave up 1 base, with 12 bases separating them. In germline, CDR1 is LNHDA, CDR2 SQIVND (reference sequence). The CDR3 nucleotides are TGTGCCAGTAGCGACTGGAGGGCGAACACTGAAGCTTTCTTT. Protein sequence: CASSDWRANTEAFF.

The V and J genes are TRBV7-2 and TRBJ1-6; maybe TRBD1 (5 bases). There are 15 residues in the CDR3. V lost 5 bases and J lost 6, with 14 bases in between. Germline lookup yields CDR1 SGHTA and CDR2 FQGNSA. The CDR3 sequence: CASSPKGHPNSPLHF. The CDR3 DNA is TGTGCCAGCAGCCCAAAAGGACATCCTAATTCACCCCTCCACTTT.

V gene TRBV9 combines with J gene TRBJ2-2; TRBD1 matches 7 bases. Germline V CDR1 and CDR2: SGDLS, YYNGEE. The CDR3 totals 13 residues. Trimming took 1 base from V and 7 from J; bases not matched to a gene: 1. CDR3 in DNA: TGTGCCAGCAGCGTATCAGGGGGCGGGGAGCTGTTTTTT. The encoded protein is CASSVSGGGELFF. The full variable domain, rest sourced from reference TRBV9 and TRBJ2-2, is DSGVTQTPKHLITATGQRVTLRCSPRSGDLSVYWYQQSLDQGLQFLIQYYNGEERAKGNILERFSAQQFPDLHSELNLSSLELGDSALYFCASSVSGGGELFFGEGSRLTVL.

CDR3 bases: TGTGCCAGCAGCTTAGAGAGATGGGAGGGTTCAGAGACCCAGTACTTC. Protein: CASSLERWEGSETQYF. The chain uses TRBV7-2 and TRBJ2-5; the match to TRBD2 covers 7 bases. V dropped 1 base and J dropped 4; count of bases not matched to a gene: 9. The CDR3 is 16 amino acids. Germline CDR1 and CDR2: SGHTA and FQGNSA. Full variable domain (remainder filled in from reference TRBV7-2 and TRBJ2-5): GAGVSQSPSNKVTEKGKDVELRCDPISGHTALYWYRQSLGQGLEFLIYFQGNSAPDKSGLPSDRFSAERTGGSVSTLTIQRTQQEDSAVYLCASSLERWEGSETQYFGPGTRLLVL.

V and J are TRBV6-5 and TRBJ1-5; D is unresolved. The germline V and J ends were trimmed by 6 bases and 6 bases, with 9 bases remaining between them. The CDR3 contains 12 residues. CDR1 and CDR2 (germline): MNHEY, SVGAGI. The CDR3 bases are TGTGCCAGCAGGGTCCCGGGTCAGCCCCAGCATTTT. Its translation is CASRVPGQPQHF.

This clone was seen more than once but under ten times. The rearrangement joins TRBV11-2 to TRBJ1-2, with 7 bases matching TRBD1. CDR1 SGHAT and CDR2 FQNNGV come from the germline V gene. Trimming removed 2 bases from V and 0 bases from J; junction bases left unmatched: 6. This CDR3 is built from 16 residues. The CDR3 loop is CASSLRTGQANYGYTF. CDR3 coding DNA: TGTGCCAGCAGCTTAAGGACAGGTCAAGCTAACTATGGCTACACCTTC.

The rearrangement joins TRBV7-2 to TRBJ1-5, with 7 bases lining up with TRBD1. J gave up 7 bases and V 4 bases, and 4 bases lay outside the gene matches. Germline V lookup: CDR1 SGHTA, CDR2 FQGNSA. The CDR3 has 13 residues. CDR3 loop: CASSYNRGQPQHF. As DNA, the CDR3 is TGTGCCAGCAGCTATAACAGGGGACAGCCCCAGCATTTT.

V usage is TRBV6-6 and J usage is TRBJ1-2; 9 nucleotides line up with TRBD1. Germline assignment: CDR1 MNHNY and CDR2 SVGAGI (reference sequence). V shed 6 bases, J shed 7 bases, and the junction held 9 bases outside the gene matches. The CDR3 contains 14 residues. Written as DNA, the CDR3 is TGTGCCAGCAGCGGAGGGACAGGGAGCGGTGGCTACACCTTC. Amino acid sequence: CASSGGTGSGGYTF.

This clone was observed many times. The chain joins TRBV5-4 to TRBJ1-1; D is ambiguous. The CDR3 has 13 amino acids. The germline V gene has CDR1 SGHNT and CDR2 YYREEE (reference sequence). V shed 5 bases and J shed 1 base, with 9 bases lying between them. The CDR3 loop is CASSLLTNTEAFF. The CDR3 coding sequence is TGTGCCAGCAGTCTACTTACGAACACTGAAGCTTTCTTT.

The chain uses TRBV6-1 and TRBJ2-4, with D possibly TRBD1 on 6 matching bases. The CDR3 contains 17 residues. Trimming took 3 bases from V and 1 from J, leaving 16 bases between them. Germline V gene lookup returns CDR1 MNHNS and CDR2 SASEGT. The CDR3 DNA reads TGTGCCAGCAGTGAGAGGGACAATCTAAAGGCCAAAAACATTCAGTACTTC. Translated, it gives CASSERDNLKAKNIQYF.

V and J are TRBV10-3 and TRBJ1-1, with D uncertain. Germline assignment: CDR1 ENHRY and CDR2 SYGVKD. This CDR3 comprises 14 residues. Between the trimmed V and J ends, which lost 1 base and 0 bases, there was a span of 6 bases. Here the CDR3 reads CAISELLMNTEAFF. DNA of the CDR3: TGTGCCATCAGTGAGTTACTCATGAACACTGAAGCTTTCTTT.

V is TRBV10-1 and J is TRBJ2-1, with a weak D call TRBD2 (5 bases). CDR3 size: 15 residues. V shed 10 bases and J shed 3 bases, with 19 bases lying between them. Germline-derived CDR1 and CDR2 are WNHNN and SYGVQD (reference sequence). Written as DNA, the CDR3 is TGCGCCACTGATGATAGCGACGAAGACTACAATGAGCAGTTCTTC. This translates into CATDDSDEDYNEQFF.

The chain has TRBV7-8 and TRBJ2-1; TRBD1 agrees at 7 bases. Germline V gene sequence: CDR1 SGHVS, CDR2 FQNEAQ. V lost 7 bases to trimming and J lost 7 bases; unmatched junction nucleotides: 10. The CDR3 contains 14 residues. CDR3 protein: CASKGATGRNEQFF. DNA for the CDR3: TGTGCCAGCAAGGGGGCGACGGGGCGGAATGAGCAGTTCTTC. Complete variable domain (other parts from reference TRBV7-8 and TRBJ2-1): GAGVSQSPRYKVAKRGQDVALRCDPISGHVSLFWYQQALGQGPEFLTYFQNEAQLDKSGLPSDRFFAERPEGSVSTLKIQRTQQEDSAVYLCASKGATGRNEQFFGPGTRLTVL.

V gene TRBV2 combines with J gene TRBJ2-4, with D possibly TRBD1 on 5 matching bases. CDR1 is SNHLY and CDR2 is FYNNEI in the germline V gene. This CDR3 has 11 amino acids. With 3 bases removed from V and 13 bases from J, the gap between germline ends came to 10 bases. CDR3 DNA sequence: TGTGCCAGCAGTGACGGTCGACAGCAGTACTTC. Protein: CASSDGRQQYF.

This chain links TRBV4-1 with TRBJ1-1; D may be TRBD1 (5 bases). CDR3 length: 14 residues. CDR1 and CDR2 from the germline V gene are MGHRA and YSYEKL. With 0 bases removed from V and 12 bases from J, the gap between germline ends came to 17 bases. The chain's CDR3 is CASSQDPGRGWTFF. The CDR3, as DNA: TGCGCCAGCAGCCAAGATCCCGGGAGGGGATGGACTTTCTTT.

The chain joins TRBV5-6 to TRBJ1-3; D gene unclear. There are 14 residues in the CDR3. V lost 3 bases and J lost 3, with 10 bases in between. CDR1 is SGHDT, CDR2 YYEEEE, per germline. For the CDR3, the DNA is TGTGCCAGCAGCTCTTGGCCAAGTGGAAACACCATATATTTT. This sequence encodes CASSSWPSGNTIYF.

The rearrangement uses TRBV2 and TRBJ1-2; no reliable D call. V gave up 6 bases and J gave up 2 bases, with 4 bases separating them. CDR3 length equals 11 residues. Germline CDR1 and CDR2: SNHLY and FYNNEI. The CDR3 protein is CASRQNYGYTF. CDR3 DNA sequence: TGTGCCAGCAGACAGAACTATGGCTACACCTTC.